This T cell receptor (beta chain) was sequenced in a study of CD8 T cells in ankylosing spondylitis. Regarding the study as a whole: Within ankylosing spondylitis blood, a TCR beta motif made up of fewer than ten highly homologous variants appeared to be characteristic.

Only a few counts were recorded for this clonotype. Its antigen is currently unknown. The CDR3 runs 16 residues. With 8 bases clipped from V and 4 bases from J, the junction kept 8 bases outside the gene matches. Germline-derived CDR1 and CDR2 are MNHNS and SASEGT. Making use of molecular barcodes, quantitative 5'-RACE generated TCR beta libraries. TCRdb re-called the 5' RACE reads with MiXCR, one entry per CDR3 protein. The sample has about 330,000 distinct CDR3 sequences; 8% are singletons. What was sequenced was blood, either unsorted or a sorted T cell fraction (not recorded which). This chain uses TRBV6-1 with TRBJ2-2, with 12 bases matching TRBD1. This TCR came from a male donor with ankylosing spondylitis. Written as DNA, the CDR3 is TGTGCCAGCCGGGACAGGGGGCGAGAAAGCACCGGGGAGCTGTTTTTT. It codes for CASRDRGRESTGELFF.